The entry below describes one T cell receptor beta chain. The data belong to a study of blood T cells in healthy people across ages. A J-beta primer mix and a sample-barcoded 5' primer were used in a second PCR of about 7 to 12 cycles. A template-switch adaptor with 12 random nucleotides tagged each cDNA molecule. TCRdb used MiXCR to reprocess the 5' RACE reads, holding one entry per CDR3 protein. Of around 1,000,000 distinct CDR3 sequences listed, about 25% were seen once; the top ten hold around 0.75%. In terms of origin and age, donors were healthy Caucasian individuals from Russia aged roughly 6 to 95. This same sample was also taken into another study, of T cells of mothers and their children.

The receptor comes from a girl aged 2 to 10 in good health. Source material: blood.

DNA of the CDR3: TGTGCCACCGGGCTCGGACAGAGGGCCGAGGAAAAACTGTTTTTT. Its translation is CATGLGQRAEEKLFF. The V call is TRBV15, the J call TRBJ1-4; tentatively, D is TRBD1 (6 bases). V lost 8 bases, J lost 8 bases, and 21 bases lay in between. Germline values: CDR1 LNHNV, CDR2 YYDKDF (reference sequence). The CDR3 consists of 15 residues.